This TCR beta chain was recovered during a study of regulatory T cells in long-lasting Graves disease. Findings and limits, study-wide: Persistent disease was associated with favored TRBV28 usage and with favored use of TRBJ1-2 and TRBJ2-5.

Germline-derived CDR1 and CDR2 are SNHLY and FYNNEI. Trimming took off 7 bases at V and 4 bases at J, with 11 bases between the two ends. This CDR3 is 13 amino acids long. This clonotype was seen ten or more times. The target antigen is unknown. Time point here: persistent/refractory GD, antithyroid drugs over 5 years with positive TRAb. The TCR library was made from RNA extracted from PBMCs. American Thyroid Association guidelines defined how Graves' disease was diagnosed. Peripheral blood, Nine milliliters per patient, was collected in EDTA tubes. According to the study, TCR beta libraries were built with iRepertoire HTBI primers and CDR3-region Arm-PCR. MiXCR, applied by TCRdb to the multiplex PCR reads, yields one record per CDR3 protein. Of approximately 400,000 distinct CDR3 sequences listed, 23% were seen once; the top ten hold approximately 27%.

This TCR came from a woman aged 40 to 55 with Graves disease. The sample in question was peripheral blood mononuclear cells (PBMCs), obtained when the disease was refractory, from a patient treated with antithyroid drugs. The V and J genes are TRBV2 and TRBJ1-5; D gene unclear. For the CDR3, the DNA is TGTGCCAGCACTTCCACGGAAAATCAGCCCCAGCATTTT. Translation gives CASTSTENQPQHF.